The source of this T cell receptor (beta chain) is a study of OX40 agonist ivuxolimab in advanced cancers. The assay was immunoSEQ multiplex PCR, and TCRdb's table has in-frame clones only and misses some. The sample records roughly 36,000 clones, about 74% being singletons. V gave up 2 bases and J gave up 1 base; unmatched junction bases: 1. This CDR3 has 15 residues. Germline assignment: CDR1 SGHDN and CDR2 FVKESK. This TCR was sampled from an adult with an advanced solid tumor such as melanoma, head and neck, liver or kidney cancer. This sample comprised CD4+ or CD8+ T cells sorted from blood, obtained in a trial of the OX40 agonist ivuxolimab. The genes are TRBV14 and TRBJ2-3; 9 bases are shared with TRBD2. The chain's CDR3 is CASSQRLAGTDTQYF. Written as DNA, the CDR3 is TGTGCCAGCAGCCAAAGACTAGCGGGCACAGATACGCAGTATTTT.